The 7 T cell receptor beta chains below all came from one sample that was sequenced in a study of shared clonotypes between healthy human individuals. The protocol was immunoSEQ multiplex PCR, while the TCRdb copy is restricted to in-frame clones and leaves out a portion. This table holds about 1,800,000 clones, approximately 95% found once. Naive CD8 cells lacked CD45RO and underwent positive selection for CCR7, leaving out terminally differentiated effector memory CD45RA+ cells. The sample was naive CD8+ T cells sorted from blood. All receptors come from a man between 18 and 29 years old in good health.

The CDR3 DNA sequence: TGTGCCAGCAGCTTAGTAGTAGCGGGAGGCGAGACCCAGTACTTC. Translated: CASSLVVAGGETQYF. The chain joins TRBV13 to TRBJ2-5, with TRBD2 identical over 10 bases. Trimming took 1 base from V and 5 from J; bases not matched to a gene: 4. CDR3 size: 15 residues. The germline V gene encodes CDR1 PRHDT and CDR2 FYEKMQ (reference sequence).

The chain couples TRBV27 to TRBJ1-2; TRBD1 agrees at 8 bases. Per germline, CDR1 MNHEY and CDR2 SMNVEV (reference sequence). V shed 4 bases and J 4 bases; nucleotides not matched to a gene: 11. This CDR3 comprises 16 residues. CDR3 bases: TGTGCCAGCAGTTCCACCGGGACAGGAGTTTTCTATGGCTACACCTTC. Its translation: CASSSTGTGVFYGYTF.

This chain's CDR3 is CASSDTQTSGPSYNEQFF. CDR3 nucleotide sequence: TGTGCCAGCAGTGATACTCAAACTAGCGGGCCTTCCTACAATGAGCAGTTCTTC. V usage is TRBV6-1 and J usage is TRBJ2-1, with TRBD2 matching over 9 bases. Germline values: CDR1 MNHNS, CDR2 SASEGT. The CDR3 sequence is 18 residues long. V trimming: 3 bases; J trimming: 1 base; junction bases outside the gene matches: 10.

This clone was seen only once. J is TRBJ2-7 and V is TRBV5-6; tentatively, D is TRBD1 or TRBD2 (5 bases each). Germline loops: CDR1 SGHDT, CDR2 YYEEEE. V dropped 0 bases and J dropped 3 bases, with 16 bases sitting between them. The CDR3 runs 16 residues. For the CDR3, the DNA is TGTGCCAGCAGCTTGGCCGGGGCACTGGGGGACTACGAGCAGTACTTC. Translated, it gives CASSLAGALGDYEQYF.

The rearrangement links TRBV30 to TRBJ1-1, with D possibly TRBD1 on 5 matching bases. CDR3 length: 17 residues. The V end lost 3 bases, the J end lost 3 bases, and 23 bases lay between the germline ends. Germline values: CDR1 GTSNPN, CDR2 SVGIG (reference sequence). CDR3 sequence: CAWSELYGRGWYTEAFF. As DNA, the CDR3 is TGTGCCTGGAGCGAACTGTACGGTCGGGGGTGGTACACTGAAGCTTTCTTT.

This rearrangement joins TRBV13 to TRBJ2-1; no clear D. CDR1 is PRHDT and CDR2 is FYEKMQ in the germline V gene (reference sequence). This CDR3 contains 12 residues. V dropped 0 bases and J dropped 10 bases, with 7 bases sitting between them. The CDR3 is CASSLGSREQFF. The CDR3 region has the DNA TGTGCCAGCAGCTTAGGGAGCCGGGAGCAGTTCTTC. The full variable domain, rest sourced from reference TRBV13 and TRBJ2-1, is AAGVIQSPRHLIKEKRETATLKCYPIPRHDTVYWYQQGPGQDPQFLISFYEKMQSDKGSIPDRFSAQQFSDYHSELNMSSLELGDSALYFCASSLGSREQFFGPGTRLTVL.

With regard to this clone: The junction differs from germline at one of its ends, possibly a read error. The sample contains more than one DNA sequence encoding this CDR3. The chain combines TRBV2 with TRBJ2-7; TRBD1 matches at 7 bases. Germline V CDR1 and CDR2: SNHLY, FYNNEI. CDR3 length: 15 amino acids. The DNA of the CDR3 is TGTGCCAGCAGCGAAGGACAGGCGAGCTCCTACGAGCAGTACTTC. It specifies CASSEGQASSYEQYF.